This T cell receptor beta chain was obtained from a study of cytomegalovirus exposure and HLA in healthy donors. This clone has a handful of counts. The CDR3 is 14 amino acids. Germline V lookup: CDR1 MGHRA, CDR2 YSYEKL. Trimming removed 0 bases from V and 0 bases from J, with 3 bases in between. In the PCR, 60 Vbeta and 13 Jbeta primers were used. Profiling relied on immunoSEQ multiplex PCR, and the TCRdb table lists in-frame clones only, not all of them. Among 100,000 to 150,000 clones listed, roughly 88% were seen once. This clonotype was obtained from a man in his fifties or sixties in good health and CMV-seronegative. What was sequenced was PBMCs. The chain carries TRBV4-1 and TRBJ1-3; no clear D gene. The CDR3 DNA is TGCGCCAGCAGCCAAGACAGCTCTGGAAACACCATATATTTT. This gives the protein CASSQDSSGNTIYF.